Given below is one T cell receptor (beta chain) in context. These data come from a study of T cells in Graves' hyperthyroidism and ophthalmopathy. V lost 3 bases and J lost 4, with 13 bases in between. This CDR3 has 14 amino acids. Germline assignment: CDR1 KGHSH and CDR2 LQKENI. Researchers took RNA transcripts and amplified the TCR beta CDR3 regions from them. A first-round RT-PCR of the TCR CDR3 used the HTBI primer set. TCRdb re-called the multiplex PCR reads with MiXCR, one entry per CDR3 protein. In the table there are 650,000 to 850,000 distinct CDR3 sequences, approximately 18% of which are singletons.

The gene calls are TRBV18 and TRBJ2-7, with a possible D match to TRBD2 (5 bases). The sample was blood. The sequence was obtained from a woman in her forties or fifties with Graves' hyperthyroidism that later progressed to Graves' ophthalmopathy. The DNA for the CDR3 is TGTGCCAGCTCACCTGGAGGATTCGAGTACGAGCAGTACTTC. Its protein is CASSPGGFEYEQYF.